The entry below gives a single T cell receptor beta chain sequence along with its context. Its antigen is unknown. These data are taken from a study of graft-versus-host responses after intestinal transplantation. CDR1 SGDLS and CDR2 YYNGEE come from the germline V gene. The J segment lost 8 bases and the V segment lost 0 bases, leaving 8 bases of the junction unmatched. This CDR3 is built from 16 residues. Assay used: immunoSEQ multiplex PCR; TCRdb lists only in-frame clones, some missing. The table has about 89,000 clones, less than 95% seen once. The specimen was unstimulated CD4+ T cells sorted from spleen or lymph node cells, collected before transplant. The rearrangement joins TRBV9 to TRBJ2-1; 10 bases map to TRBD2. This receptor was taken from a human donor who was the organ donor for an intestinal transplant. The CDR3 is CASSVDLSGGAYEQFF. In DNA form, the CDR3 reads TGTGCCAGCAGCGTAGATTTGAGCGGGGGGGCCTATGAGCAGTTCTTC.